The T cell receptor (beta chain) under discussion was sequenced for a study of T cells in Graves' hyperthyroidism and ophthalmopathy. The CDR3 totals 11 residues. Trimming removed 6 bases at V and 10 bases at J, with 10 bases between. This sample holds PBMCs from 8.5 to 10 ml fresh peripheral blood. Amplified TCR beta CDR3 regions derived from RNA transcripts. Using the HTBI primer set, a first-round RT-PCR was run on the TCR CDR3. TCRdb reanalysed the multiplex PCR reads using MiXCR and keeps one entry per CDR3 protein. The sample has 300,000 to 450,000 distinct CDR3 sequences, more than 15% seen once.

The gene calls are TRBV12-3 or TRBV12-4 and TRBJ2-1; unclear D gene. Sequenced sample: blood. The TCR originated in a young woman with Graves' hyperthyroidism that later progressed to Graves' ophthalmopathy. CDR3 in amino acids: CASSPPGEQFF. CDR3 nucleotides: TGTGCCAGCAGCCCTCCCGGGGAGCAGTTCTTC.